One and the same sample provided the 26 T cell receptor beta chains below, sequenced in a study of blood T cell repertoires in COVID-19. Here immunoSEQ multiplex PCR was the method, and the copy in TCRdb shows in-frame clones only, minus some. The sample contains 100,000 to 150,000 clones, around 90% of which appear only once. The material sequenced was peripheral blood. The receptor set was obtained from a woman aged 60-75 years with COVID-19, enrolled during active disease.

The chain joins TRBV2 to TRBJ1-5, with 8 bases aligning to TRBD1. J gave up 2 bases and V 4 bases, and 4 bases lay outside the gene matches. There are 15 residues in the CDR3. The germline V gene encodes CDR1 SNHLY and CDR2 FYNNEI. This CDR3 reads CASSGQGLGNQPQHF. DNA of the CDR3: TGTGCCAGCAGTGGACAGGGGCTGGGCAATCAGCCCCAGCATTTT. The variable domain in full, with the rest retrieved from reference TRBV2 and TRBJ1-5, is EPEVTQTPSHQVTQMGQEVILRCVPISNHLYFYWYRQILGQKVEFLVSFYNNEISEKSEIFDDQFSVERPDGSNFTLKIRSTKLEDSAMYFCASSGQGLGNQPQHFGDGTRLSIL.

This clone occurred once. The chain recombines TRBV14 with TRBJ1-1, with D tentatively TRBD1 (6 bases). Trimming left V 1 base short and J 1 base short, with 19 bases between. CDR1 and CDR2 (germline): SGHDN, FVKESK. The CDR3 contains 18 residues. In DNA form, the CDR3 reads TGTGCCAGCAGCCAAGTAACCGGGACATGGAATGAGAACACTGAAGCTTTCTTT. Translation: CASSQVTGTWNENTEAFF.

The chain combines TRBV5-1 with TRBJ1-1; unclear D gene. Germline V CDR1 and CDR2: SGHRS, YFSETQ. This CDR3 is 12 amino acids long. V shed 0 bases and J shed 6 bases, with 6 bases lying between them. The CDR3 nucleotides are TGCGCCAGCAGCTTGGGCGAGTCTGAAGCTTTCTTT. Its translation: CASSLGESEAFF. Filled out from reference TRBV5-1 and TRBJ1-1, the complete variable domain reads KAGVTQTPRYLIKTRGQQVTLSCSPISGHRSVSWYQQTPGQGLQFLFEYFSETQRNKGNFPGRFSGRQFSNSRSEMNVSTLELGDSALYLCASSLGESEAFFGQGTRLTVV.

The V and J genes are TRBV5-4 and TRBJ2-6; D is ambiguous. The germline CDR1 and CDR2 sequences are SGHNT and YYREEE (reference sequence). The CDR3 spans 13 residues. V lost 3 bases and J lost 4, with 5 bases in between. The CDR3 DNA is TGTGCCAGCAGCTCCCTGGGGGCCAACGTCCTGACTTTC. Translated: CASSSLGANVLTF.

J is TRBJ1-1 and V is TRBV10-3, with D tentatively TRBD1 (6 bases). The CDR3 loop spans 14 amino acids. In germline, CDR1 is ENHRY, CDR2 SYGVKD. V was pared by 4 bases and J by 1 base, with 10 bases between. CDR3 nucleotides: TGTGCCATCAGTGTAGGGGGGGGGAACACTGAAGCTTTCTTT. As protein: CAISVGGGNTEAFF.

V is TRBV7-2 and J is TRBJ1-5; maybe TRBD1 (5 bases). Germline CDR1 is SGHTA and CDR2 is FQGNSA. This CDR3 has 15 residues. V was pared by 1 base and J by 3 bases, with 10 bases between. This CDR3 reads CASSLVGRANQPQHF. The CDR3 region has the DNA TGTGCCAGCAGCTTAGTAGGCAGGGCCAATCAGCCCCAGCATTTT.

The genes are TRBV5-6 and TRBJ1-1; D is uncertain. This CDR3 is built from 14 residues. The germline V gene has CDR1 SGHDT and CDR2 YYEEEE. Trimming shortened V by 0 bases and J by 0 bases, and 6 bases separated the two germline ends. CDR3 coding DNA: TGTGCCAGCAGCTTGGAATTAATGAACACTGAAGCTTTCTTT. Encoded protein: CASSLELMNTEAFF.

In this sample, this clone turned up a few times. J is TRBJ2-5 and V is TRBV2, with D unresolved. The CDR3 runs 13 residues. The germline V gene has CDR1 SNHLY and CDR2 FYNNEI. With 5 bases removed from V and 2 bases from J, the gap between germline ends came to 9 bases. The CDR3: CASSPDTQETQYF. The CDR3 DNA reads TGTGCCAGCAGTCCAGACACTCAAGAGACCCAGTACTTC.

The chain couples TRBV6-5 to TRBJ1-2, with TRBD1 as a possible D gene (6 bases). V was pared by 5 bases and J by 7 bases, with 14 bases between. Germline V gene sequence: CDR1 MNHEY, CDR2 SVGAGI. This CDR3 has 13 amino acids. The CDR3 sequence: CASSLQGFRGYTF. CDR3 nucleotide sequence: TGTGCCAGCAGTCTACAGGGCTTCCGTGGCTACACCTTC.

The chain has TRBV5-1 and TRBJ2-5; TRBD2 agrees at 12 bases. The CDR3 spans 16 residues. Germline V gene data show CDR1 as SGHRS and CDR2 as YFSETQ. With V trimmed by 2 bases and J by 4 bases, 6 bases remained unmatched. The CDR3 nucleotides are TGCGCCAGCAGCTTTACGACTAGCGGGGGTTTAGAGACCCAGTACTTC. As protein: CASSFTTSGGLETQYF.

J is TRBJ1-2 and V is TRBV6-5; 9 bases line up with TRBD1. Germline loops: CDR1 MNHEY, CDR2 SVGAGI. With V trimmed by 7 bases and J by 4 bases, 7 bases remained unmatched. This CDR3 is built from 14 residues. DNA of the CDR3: TGTGCCAGCAATACTAGACAGGGGGGCTATGGCTACACCTTC. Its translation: CASNTRQGGYGYTF.

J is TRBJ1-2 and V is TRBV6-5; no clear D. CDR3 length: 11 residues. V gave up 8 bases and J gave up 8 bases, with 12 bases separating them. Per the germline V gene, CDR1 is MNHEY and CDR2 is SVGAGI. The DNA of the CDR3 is TGTGCCAGCCATGACATAAGCGGCTACACCTTC. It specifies CASHDISGYTF.

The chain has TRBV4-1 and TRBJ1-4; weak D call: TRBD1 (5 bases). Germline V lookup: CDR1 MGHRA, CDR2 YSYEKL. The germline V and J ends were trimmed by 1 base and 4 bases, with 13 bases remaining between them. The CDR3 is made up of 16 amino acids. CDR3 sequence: CASSQGLGGVNEKLFF. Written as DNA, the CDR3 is TGCGCCAGCAGCCAAGGATTGGGAGGGGTTAATGAAAAACTGTTTTTT.

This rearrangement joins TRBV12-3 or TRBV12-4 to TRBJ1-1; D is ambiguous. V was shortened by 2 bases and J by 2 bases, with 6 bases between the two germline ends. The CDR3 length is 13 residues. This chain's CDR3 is CASSLLSNTEAFF. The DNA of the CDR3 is TGTGCCAGCAGTTTATTGTCTAACACTGAAGCTTTCTTT.

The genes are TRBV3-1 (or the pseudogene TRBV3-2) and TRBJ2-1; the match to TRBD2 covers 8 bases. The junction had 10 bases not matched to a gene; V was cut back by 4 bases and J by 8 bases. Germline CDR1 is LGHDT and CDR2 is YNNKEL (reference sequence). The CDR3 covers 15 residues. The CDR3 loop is CASSRLTGGGDEQFF. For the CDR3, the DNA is TGTGCCAGCAGCCGCCTCACGGGGGGGGGCGATGAGCAGTTCTTC.

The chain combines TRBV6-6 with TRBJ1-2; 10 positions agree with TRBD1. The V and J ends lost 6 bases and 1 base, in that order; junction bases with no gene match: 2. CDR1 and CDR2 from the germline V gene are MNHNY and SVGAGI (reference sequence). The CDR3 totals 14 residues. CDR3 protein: CASRRDRGNYGYTF. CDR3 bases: TGTGCCAGCAGAAGGGACAGGGGTAACTATGGCTACACCTTC.

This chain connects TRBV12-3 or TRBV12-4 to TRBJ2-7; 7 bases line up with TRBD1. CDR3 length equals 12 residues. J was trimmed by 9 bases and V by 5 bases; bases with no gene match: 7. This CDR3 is CASSGYRGGQYF. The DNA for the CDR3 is TGTGCCAGCAGTGGCTACAGGGGCGGGCAGTACTTC.

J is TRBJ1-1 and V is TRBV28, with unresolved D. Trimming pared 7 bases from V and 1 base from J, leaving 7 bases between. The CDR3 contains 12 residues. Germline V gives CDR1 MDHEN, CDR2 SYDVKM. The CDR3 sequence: CASKERNTEAFF. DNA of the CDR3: TGTGCCAGCAAAGAGAGGAACACTGAAGCTTTCTTT.

CDR3 sequence reads: CASSNRQGGEQYF. The DNA of the CDR3 is TGTGCCAGCAGCAACCGACAGGGTGGCGAGCAGTACTTC. The J gene is TRBJ2-7, the V gene TRBV9; TRBD1 aligns across 7 bases. The CDR3 loop spans 13 amino acids. Germline V gene lookup returns CDR1 SGDLS and CDR2 YYNGEE. The trim removed 4 bases at V and 6 bases at J, leaving 7 bases unmatched.

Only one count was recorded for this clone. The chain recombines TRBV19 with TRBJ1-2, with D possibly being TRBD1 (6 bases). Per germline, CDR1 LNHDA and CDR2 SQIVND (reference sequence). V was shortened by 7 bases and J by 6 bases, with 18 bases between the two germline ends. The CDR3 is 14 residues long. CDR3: CASNVGANLDGYTF. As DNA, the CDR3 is TGTGCCAGTAATGTGGGGGCGAATCTCGATGGCTACACCTTC.

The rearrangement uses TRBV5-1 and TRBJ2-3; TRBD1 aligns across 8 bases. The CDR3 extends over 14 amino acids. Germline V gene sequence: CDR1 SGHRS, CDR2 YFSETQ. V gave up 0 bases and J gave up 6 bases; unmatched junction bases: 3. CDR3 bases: TGCGCCAGCAGCTTGGGTCAGGGGGCGGATACGCAGTATTTT. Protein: CASSLGQGADTQYF.

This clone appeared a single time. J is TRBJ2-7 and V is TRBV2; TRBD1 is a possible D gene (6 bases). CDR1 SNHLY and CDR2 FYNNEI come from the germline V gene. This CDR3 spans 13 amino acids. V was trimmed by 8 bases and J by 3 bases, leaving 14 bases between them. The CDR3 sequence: CASGPGQNYEQYF. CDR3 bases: TGTGCCAGCGGGCCGGGACAAAACTACGAGCAGTACTTC.

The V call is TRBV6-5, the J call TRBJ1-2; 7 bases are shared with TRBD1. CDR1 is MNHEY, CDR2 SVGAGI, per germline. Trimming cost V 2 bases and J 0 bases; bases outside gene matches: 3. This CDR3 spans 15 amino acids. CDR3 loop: CASSYRTGTNYGYTF. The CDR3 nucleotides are TGTGCCAGCAGTTACCGGACAGGAACTAACTATGGCTACACCTTC.

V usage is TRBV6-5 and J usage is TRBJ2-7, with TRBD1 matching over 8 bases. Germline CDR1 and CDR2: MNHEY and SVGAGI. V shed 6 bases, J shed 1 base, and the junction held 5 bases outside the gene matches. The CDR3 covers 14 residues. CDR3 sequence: CASSLDRDSYEQYF. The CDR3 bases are TGTGCCAGCAGCCTGGACAGGGATTCCTACGAGCAGTACTTC.

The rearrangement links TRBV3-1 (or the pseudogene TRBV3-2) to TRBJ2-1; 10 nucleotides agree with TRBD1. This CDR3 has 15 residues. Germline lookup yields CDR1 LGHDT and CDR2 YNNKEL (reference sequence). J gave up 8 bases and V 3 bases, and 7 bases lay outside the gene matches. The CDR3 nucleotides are TGTGCCAGCAGCCAGAGACAGGGGGCAAGGGATGAGCAGTTCTTC. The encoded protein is CASSQRQGARDEQFF.

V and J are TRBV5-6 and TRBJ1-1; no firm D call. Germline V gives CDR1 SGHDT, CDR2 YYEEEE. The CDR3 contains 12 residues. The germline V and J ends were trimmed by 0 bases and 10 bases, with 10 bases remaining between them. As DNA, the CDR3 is TGTGCCAGCAGCTTGGCGGGCGGGAGAGCTTTCTTT. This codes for CASSLAGGRAFF.